This paragraph covers one T cell receptor (beta chain) sequence. No antigen is known for it. The final CDR3 position lacks the conserved phenylalanine or tryptophan, pointing to a likely read error. The DNA is left out, because the CDR3 cannot be placed on it with certainty; the CDR3 is given as TCRdb lists it. This sample is drawn from a study of T cell responses to AZD1222 COVID-19 vaccine. Study observations and caveats: Spike-specific TCR breadth and depth grew following two AZD1222 doses.

Germline lookup yields CDR1 KGHSH and CDR2 LQKENI. The CDR3 spans 13 residues, counting both ends. The assay was immunoSEQ multiplex PCR, and TCRdb's table has in-frame clones only and misses some. The data show fewer than 65,000 clones, 80% to 90% seen once. Source: peripheral blood, taken 28 days after the second AZD1222 dose. This clonotype was obtained from an adult who received the AZD1222 COVID-19 vaccine. The V call is TRBV18, the J call TRBJ1-2; TRBD1 is taken as the D call from the table, unchecked against the DNA. CDR3: CASSPPGQVSNDV.